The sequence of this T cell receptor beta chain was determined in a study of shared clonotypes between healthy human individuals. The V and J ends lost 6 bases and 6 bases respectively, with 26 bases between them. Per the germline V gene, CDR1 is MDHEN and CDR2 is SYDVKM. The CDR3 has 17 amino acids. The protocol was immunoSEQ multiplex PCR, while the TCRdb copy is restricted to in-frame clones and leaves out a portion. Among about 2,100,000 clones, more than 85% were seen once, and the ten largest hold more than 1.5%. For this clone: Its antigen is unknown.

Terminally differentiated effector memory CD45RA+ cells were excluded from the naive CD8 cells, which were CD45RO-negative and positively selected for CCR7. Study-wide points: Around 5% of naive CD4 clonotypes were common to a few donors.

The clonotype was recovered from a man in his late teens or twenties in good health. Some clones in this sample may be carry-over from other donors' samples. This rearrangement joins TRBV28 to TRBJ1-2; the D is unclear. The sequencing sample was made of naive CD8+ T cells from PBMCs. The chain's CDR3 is CASSQKGLTRENHGYTF. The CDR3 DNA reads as TGTGCCAGCAGCCAAAAGGGTTTGACCCGGGAAAACCATGGCTACACCTTC.